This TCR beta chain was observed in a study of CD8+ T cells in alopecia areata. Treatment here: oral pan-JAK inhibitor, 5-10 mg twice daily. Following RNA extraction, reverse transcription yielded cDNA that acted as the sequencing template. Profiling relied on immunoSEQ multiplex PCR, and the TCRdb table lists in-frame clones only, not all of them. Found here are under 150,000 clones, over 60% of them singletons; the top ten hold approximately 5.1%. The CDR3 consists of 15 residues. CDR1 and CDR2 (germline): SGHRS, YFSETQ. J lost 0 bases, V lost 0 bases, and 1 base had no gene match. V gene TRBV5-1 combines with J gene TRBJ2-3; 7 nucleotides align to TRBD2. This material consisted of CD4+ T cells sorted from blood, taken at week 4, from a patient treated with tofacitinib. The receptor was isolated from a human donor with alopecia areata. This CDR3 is CASSLDGGSTDTQYF. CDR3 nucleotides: TGCGCCAGCAGCTTGGACGGGGGGAGCACAGATACGCAGTATTTT.